The clone carrying this T cell receptor (beta chain) was counted a few times. The target antigen is unknown. The data stem from a study of T cells after yellow fever vaccination. Study background: Preparation of fractions with low cell numbers was performed using SMART-Seq v4 Ultra Low Input.

A process of 5'RACE template switching, which added a universal primer site and UMIs, was used to make TCR cDNA. TCRdb analysed the 5' RACE reads with MiXCR anew, one entry per CDR3 protein. This table has approximately 93,000 distinct CDR3 sequences, approximately 5.5% appearing once. Findings and caveats of the study: Only a small proportion of the clonotypes turned up in both the CD4 and the CD8 compartments, likely arising from convergent recombination. The presence of abundant clonotypes contaminating from the bulk population was possible in FACS-sorted repertoires.

This CDR3 comprises 14 residues. Trimming took off 2 bases at V and 6 bases at J, with 10 bases between the two ends. Germline loops: CDR1 MGHRA, CDR2 YSYEKL. This sequence originates from a young man who received the YFV17D yellow fever vaccine. Here the sequenced sample was CD8+ T cells sorted from PBMCs, taken 10 days after the yellow fever booster vaccination. This chain joins TRBV4-1 and TRBJ2-2; D gene ambiguous. CDR3 amino acids: CASSQYRFPGELFF. As DNA, the CDR3 is TGCGCCAGCAGCCAATATCGTTTCCCCGGGGAGCTGTTTTTT.